Listed below are T cell receptor beta chains from one sample, sequenced in a study of breast tumors, draining lymph nodes, adjacent tissues. TCRdb re-called the multiplex PCR reads with MiXCR, one entry per CDR3 protein. The data show 150,000 to 200,000 distinct CDR3 sequences, roughly a third seen once. The sample taken for sequencing was axillary lymph node tissue. These receptors were taken from a female donor with breast cancer. Some clones in this sample may be carry-over from other donors' samples. The CDR3 runs from the conserved cysteine through the conserved F or W. The order of the fields is V gene, clone size, CDR3 protein. Clone size appears in some rows only: once, few, many, or a class for an expanded clone.

>TRBV7-8|many
CASSPRGQYTGELFF
>TRBV10-1|many
CASSEEGRGFGEQYF
>TRBV5-1|NA
CASSWGQDEQYF
>TRBV30|many
CAWTPGAEAYEQYF
>TRBV11-2|once
CASSLVRASPEAFF
>TRBV7-8|many
CASSFGSQTNTGELFF
>TRBV6-5|NA
CANTRQKALSYEQYF
>TRBV4-2|many
CASSQGESGSAKNTQYF
>TRBV9|many
CASSVGGQGVNEQFF
>TRBV6-5|few
CASSHRTGTDTQYF
>TRBV14|many
CASSLRYTQYF
>TRBV20-1|medium-sized
CSANPKGLYNEQFF
>TRBV4-1|medium-sized
CASSQETSYGNTIYF
>TRBV7-8|NA
CALDDNEQFFGPGTHYNSPLHF
>TRBV4-1|many
CASSSSGGVSSYNEQFF
>TRBV11-2|many
CASSLSGRADGEQFF
>TRBV30|many
CAWSIPQGPQHF
>TRBV20-1|many
CSARDHRWTDTQYF
>TRBV2|many
CASSEVGLEQPQHF
>TRBV4-2|NA
CASSQDLDFGTMNTEAFF
>TRBV7-8|few
CASSFAGGVEAFF
>TRBV20-1|many
CSARGDRLYAQHF
>TRBV7-9|NA
CASSTTGNTEAFF
>TRBV15|NA
CATSREGWRSPLHF
>TRBV29-1|NA
CSVAGDTEAFF
>TRBV2|many
CASRRPSGELFF
>TRBV5-4|NA
CASSLPITGLTYEQYF
>TRBV5-8|many
CASSLILAGAETQYF
>TRBV5-8|many
CASSLSGTSEQFF
>TRBV9|many
CASGRTGDTYGYTF
>TRBV25-1|NA
CASSEWGRGFLNEKLFF
>TRBV11-2|NA
CASSPGPRTEALF
>TRBV27|NA
CASRRMNTEAFF
>TRBV12-3/TRBV12-4|many
CASSGLNRINEQFF
>TRBV4-1|many
CASRQRATTNEKLFF
>TRBV12-3/TRBV12-4|medium-sized
CASSITTSGGAPRAFF